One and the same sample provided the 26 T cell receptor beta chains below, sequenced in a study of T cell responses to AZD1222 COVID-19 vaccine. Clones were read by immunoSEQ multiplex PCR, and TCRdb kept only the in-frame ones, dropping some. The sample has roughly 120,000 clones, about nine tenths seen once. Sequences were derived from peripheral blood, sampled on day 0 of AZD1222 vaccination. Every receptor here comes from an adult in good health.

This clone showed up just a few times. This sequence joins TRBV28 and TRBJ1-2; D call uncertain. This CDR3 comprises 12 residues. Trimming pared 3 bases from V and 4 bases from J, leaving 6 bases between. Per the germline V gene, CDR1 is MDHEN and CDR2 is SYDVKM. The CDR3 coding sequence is TGTGCCAGCAGTTTGGAGTTCTATGGCTACACCTTC. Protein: CASSLEFYGYTF.

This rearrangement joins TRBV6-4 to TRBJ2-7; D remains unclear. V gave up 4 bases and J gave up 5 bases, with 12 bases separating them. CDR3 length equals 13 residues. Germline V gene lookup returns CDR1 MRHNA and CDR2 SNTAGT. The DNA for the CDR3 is TGTGCCAGCAGTGGATCGGCGGTCCACGAGCAGTACTTC. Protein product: CASSGSAVHEQYF.

The CDR3 is CASSNRAFGGTEAFF. The CDR3 nucleotides read TGTGCCAGCAGCAACAGAGCGTTTGGGGGCACTGAAGCTTTCTTT. The V call is TRBV14, the J call TRBJ1-1, with TRBD1 as a possible D gene (5 bases). The V end lost 5 bases, the J end lost 4 bases, and 17 bases lay between the germline ends. Per germline, CDR1 SGHDN and CDR2 FVKESK. The CDR3 has 15 residues.

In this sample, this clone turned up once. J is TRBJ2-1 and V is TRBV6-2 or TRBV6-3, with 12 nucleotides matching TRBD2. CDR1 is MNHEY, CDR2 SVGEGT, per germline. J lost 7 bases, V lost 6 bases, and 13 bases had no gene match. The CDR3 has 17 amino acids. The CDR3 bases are TGTGCCAGCAGCTCCCGGGAGGGACTAGCGGGTATAAATGAGCAGTTCTTC. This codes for CASSSREGLAGINEQFF.

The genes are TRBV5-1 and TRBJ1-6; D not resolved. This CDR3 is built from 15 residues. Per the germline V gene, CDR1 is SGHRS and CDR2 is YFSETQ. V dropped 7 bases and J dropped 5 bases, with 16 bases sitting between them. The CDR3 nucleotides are TGCGCCAGCTCAAAGTTGGACGGAGATAATTCACCCCTCCACTTT. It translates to CASSKLDGDNSPLHF.

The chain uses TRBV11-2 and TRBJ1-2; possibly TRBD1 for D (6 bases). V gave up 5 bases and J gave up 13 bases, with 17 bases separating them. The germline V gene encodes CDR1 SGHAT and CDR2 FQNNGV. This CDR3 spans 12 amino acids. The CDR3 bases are TGTGCCAGCAGCCCAATACAGGGAGAGTCCACCTTC. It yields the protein CASSPIQGESTF.

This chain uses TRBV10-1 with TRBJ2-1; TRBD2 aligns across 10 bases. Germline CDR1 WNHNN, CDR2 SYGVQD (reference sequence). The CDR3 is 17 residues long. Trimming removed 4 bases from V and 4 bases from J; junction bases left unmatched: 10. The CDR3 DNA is TGCGCCAGCAGTGGGGCTTCTAGCGGGAGATATTACAATGAGCAGTTCTTC. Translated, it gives CASSGASSGRYYNEQFF.

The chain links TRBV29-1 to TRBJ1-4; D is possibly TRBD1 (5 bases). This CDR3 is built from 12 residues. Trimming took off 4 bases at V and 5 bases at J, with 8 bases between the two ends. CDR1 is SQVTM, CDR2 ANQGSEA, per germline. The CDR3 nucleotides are TGCAGCGTTGGGGGGGGAAATGAAAAACTGTTTTTT. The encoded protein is CSVGGGNEKLFF. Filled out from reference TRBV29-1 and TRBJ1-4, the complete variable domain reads SAVISQKPSRDICQRGTSLTIQCQVDSQVTMMFWYRQQPGQSLTLIATANQGSEATYESGFVIDKFPISRPNLTFSTLTVSNMSPEDSSIYLCSVGGGNEKLFFGSGTQLSVL.

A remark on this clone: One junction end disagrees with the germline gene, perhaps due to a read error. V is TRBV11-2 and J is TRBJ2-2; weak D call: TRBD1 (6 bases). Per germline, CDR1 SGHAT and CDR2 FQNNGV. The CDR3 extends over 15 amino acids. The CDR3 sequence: CASSPLTGNTRELFF. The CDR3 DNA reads TGTGCCAGCAGCCCACTCACAGGGAACACCAGGGAGCTGTTTTTT.

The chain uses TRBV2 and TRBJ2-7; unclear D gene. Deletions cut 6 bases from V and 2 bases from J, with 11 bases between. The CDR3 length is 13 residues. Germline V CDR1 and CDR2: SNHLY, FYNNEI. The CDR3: CASRGNTAYEQYF. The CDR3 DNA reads TGTGCCAGCAGGGGTAATACAGCCTACGAGCAGTACTTC.

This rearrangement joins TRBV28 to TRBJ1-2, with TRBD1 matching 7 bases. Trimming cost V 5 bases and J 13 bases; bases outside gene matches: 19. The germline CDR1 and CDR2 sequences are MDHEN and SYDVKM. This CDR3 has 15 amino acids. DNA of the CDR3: TGTGCCAGCAGTACCCCGGGACAGTGGGCTCCTGCGGGCACCTTC. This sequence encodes CASSTPGQWAPAGTF.

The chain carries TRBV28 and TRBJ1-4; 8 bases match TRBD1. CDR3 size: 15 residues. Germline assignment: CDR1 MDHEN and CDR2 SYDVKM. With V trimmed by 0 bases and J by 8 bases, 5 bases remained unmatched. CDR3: CASSLWGTGGEKLFF. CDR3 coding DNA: TGTGCCAGCAGTTTATGGGGGACAGGTGGAGAAAAACTGTTTTTT.

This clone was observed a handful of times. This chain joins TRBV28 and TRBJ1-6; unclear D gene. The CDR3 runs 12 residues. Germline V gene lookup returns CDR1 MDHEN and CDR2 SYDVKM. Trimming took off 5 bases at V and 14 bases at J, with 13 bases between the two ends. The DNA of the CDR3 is TGTGCCAGCAGTGTTAGTACGAGCTCCCTCCACTTT. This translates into CASSVSTSSLHF.

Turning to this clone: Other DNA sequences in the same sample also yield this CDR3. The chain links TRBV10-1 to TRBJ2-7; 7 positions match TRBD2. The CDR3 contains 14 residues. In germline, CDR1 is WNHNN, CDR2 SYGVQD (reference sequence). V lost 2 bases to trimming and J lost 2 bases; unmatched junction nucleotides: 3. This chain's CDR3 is CASSEGEGPYEQYF. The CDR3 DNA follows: TGCGCCAGCAGTGAGGGGGAGGGTCCCTACGAGCAGTACTTC.

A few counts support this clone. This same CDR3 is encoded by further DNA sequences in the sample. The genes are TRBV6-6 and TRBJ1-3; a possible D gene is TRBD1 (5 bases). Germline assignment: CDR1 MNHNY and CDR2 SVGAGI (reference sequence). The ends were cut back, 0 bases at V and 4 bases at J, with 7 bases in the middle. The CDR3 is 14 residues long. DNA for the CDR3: TGTGCCAGCAGTTACTCGGAGGGGGGAAACACCATATATTTT. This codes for CASSYSEGGNTIYF.

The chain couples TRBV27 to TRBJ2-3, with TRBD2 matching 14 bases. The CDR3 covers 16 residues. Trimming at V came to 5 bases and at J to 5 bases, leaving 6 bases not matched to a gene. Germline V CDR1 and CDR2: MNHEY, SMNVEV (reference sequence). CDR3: CASSPLGTSGRDTQYF. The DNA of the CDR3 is TGTGCCAGCAGTCCCCTTGGGACTAGCGGGAGAGATACGCAGTATTTT.

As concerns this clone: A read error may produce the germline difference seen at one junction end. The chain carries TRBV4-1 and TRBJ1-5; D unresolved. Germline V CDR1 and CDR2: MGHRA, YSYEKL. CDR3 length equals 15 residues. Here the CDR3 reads CASSQEFGLTQAQHF. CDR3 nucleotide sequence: TGCGCCAGCAGCCAAGAGTTCGGACTTACTCAGGCCCAGCATTTT.

Here the CDR3 DNA reads TGCGCCAGCCGCAGTGGGGGTAGTGGATCCTACGAGCAGTACTTC. Its translation is CASRSGGSGSYEQYF. This chain joins TRBV5-1 and TRBJ2-7; D possibly uses TRBD1 or TRBD2 (5 bases each). This CDR3 is built from 15 residues. Trimming took 7 bases from V and 1 from J, leaving 18 bases between them. Germline V CDR1 and CDR2: SGHRS, YFSETQ.

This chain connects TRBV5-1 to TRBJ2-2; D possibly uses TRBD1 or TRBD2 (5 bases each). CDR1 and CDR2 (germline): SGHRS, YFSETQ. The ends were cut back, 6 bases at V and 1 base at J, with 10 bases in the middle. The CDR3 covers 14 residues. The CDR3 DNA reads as TGCGCCAGCACTGGGGGAGAGAACACCGGGGAGCTGTTTTTT. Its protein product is CASTGGENTGELFF.

CDR3 amino acids: CASRLGQENQPQHF. For the CDR3, the DNA is TGTGCCAGCAGGTTGGGACAGGAGAATCAGCCCCAGCATTTT. The rearrangement links TRBV28 to TRBJ1-5, with 8 bases fitting TRBD1. The CDR3 totals 14 residues. Germline-derived CDR1 and CDR2 are MDHEN and SYDVKM. The V segment lost 6 bases and the J segment 4 bases; nucleotides outside the gene matches: 5.

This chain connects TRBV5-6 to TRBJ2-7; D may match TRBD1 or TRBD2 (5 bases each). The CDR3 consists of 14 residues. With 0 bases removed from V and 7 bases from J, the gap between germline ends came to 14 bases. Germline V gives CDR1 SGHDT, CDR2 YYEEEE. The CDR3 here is CASSLVGDEEEQYF. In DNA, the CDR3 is TGTGCCAGCAGCTTGGTGGGGGATGAGGAGGAGCAGTACTTC.

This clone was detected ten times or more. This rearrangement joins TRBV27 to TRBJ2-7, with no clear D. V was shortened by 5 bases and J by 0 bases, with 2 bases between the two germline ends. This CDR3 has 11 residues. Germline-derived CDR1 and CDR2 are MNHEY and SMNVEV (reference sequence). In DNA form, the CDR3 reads TGTGCCAGCAGTGGCTCCTACGAGCAGTACTTC. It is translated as CASSGSYEQYF.

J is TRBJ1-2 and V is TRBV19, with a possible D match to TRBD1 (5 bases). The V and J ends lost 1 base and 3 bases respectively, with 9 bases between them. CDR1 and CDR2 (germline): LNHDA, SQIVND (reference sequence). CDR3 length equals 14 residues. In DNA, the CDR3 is TGTGCCAGTAGTATAGGGCCGGGGGACTATGGCTACACCTTC. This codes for CASSIGPGDYGYTF. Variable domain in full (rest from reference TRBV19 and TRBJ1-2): DGGITQSPKYLFRKEGQNVTLSCEQNLNHDAMYWYRQDPGQGLRLIYYSQIVNDFQKGDIAEGYSVSREKKESFPLTVTSAQKNPTAFYLCASSIGPGDYGYTFGSGTRLTVV.

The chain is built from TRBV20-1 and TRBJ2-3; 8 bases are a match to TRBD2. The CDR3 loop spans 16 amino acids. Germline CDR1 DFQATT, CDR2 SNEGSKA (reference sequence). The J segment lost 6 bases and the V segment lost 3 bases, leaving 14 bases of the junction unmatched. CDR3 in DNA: TGCAGTGCTAGTCCCCTTACGGGACTAGTGGGCGATACGCAGTATTTT. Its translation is CSASPLTGLVGDTQYF.

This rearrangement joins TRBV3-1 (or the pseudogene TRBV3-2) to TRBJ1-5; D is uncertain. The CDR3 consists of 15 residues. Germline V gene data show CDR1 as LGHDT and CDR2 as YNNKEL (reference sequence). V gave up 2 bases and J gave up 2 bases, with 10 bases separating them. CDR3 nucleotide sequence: TGTGCCAGCAGCCAATACGGACGGGGCAATCAGCCCCAGCATTTT. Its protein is CASSQYGRGNQPQHF.

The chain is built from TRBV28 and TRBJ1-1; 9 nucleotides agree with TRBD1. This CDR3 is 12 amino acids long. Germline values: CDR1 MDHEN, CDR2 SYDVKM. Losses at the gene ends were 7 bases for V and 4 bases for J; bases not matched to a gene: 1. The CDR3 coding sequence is TGTGCCAGCAAGACAGGGGGCACTGAAGCTTTCTTT. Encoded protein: CASKTGGTEAFF.